The 18 T cell receptor beta chains in this list originate from one sample, sequenced in a study of cytomegalovirus exposure and HLA in healthy donors. The data were produced by immunoSEQ multiplex PCR, yet TCRdb's version contains in-frame clones alone and is incomplete. The sample lists roughly 300,000 clones, 87% occurring once. The specimen sequenced was PBMCs. The receptors derive from a woman aged 30 to 39 in good health and CMV-seropositive.

In the case of this clone: Other DNA sequences in this sample translate to the same CDR3. This chain uses TRBV4-3 with TRBJ2-3; D gene unclear. The CDR3 is 13 amino acids. The V and J ends lost 1 base and 2 bases respectively, with 4 bases between them. Per the germline V gene, CDR1 is LGHNA and CDR2 is YSLEER. In DNA, the CDR3 is TGCGCCAGCAGCCAAGTCCCCACAGATACGCAGTATTTT. Its protein product is CASSQVPTDTQYF.

The J gene is TRBJ2-1, the V gene TRBV28; 9 bases agree with TRBD1. The CDR3 is made up of 16 amino acids. Germline V gene lookup returns CDR1 MDHEN and CDR2 SYDVKM. After removal of 4 bases from V and 7 bases from J, the junction contained 11 bases not matched to a gene. The CDR3, as DNA: TGTGCCAGCAGTTCCCCCGGGACAGGGAATCGGAATGAGCAGTTCTTC. Translating gives CASSSPGTGNRNEQFF.

The V and J genes are TRBV28 and TRBJ1-5; no clear D gene. CDR3 length: 11 residues. The V end lost 2 bases, the J end lost 7 bases, and 3 bases lay between the germline ends. CDR1 is MDHEN, CDR2 SYDVKM, per germline. The CDR3 loop is CASSLDQPQHF. The DNA of the CDR3 is TGTGCCAGCAGTTTAGACCAGCCCCAGCATTTT.

This clone has only a few counts. The rearrangement uses TRBV5-6 and TRBJ1-1, with D perhaps TRBD1 (5 bases). This CDR3 has 14 amino acids. Trimming shortened V by 0 bases and J by 7 bases, and 13 bases separated the two germline ends. Germline V gene data show CDR1 as SGHDT and CDR2 as YYEEEE. The CDR3, as DNA: TGTGCCAGCAGCTTGGAAGCAGGAAGGGGTGAAGCTTTCTTT. This translates into CASSLEAGRGEAFF. Supplemented by reference TRBV5-6 and TRBJ1-1, the full variable domain reads DAGVTQSPTHLIKTRGQQVTLRCSPKSGHDTVSWYQQALGQGPQFIFQYYEEEERQRGNFPDRFSGHQFPNYSSELNVNALLLGDSALYLCASSLEAGRGEAFFGQGTRLTVV.

The chain recombines TRBV10-3 with TRBJ2-7; D gene unclear. The CDR3 has 13 amino acids. The ends were cut back, 6 bases at V and 5 bases at J, with 14 bases in the middle. The germline V gene has CDR1 ENHRY and CDR2 SYGVKD. The CDR3 loop reads CAIRSDFSHEQYF. In DNA, the CDR3 is TGTGCCATCAGGAGCGACTTTTCCCACGAGCAGTACTTC.

The V gene is TRBV9, the J gene TRBJ2-2, with 7 bases fitting TRBD1. CDR1 is SGDLS and CDR2 is YYNGEE in the germline V gene. V lost 2 bases to trimming and J lost 4 bases; unmatched junction nucleotides: 5. The CDR3 covers 15 residues. The CDR3 here is CASSVGTEGTGELFF. CDR3 nucleotides: TGTGCCAGCAGCGTGGGGACAGAAGGCACCGGGGAGCTGTTTTTT.

The chain is built from TRBV11-2 and TRBJ2-3, with 10 bases lining up with TRBD1. V was clipped by 2 bases and J by 3 bases; unmatched bases: 5. CDR1 and CDR2 from the germline V gene are SGHAT and FQNNGV. The CDR3 is 16 amino acids. The CDR3 coding sequence is TGTGCCAGCAGCTTACCCCGGACAGGGGGGACAGATACGCAGTATTTT. Its translation: CASSLPRTGGTDTQYF.

This chain uses TRBV19 with TRBJ2-2, with a weak D call TRBD2 (5 bases). The V gene's germline CDR1 is LNHDA and CDR2 SQIVND (reference sequence). Trimming took off 5 bases at V and 1 base at J, with 20 bases between the two ends. The CDR3 length is 18 residues. CDR3 nucleotides: TGTGCCAGTAGTCCCCCAGTATGGGTCCGGGAGAACACCGGGGAGCTGTTTTTT. Residues: CASSPPVWVRENTGELFF.

The rearrangement joins TRBV27 to TRBJ2-7, with 9 bases matching TRBD2. CDR1 is MNHEY, CDR2 SMNVEV, per germline (reference sequence). There are 14 residues in the CDR3. The junction had 4 bases not matched to a gene; V was cut back by 2 bases and J by 5 bases. In nucleotides, the CDR3 is TGTGCCAGCAGTTTAGGGGGACTAGCCCACGAGCAGTACTTC. This gives the protein CASSLGGLAHEQYF.

The genes are TRBV28 and TRBJ1-2; 9 nucleotides match TRBD1. CDR1 and CDR2 (germline): MDHEN, SYDVKM. Trimming at V came to 4 bases and at J to 4 bases, leaving 4 bases not matched to a gene. There are 14 residues in the CDR3. CDR3 in amino acids: CASSWGDRAYGYTF. CDR3 DNA: TGTGCCAGCAGTTGGGGGGACAGGGCCTATGGCTACACCTTC.

This clone has a single count. The CDR3 sequence: CASSLEPRAETEAFF. The CDR3 nucleotides are TGTGCCAGCAGCTTAGAACCGAGGGCAGAAACTGAAGCTTTCTTT. The chain couples TRBV7-2 to TRBJ1-1; the D is unclear. Between the trimmed V and J ends, which lost 1 base and 5 bases, there was a span of 14 bases. Germline-derived CDR1 and CDR2 are SGHTA and FQGNSA. The CDR3 sequence is 15 residues long.

The chain has TRBV9 and TRBJ2-3, with D possibly matching TRBD2 (6 bases). V was clipped by 0 bases and J by 0 bases, with 17 bases between them. This CDR3 has 18 residues. Germline CDR1 is SGDLS and CDR2 is YYNGEE. The CDR3 sequence is CASSVVAGQQLSTDTQYF. CDR3 in DNA: TGTGCCAGCAGCGTAGTTGCGGGGCAACAACTTAGCACAGATACGCAGTATTTT.

V and J are TRBV6-5 and TRBJ1-1; 8 positions match TRBD1. Trimming removed 5 bases from V and 4 bases from J; junction bases left unmatched: 3. The CDR3 consists of 13 residues. Germline V gives CDR1 MNHEY, CDR2 SVGAGI. The CDR3 nucleotides are TGTGCCAGCAGTGACACAGGGGGCACTGAAGCTTTCTTT. Protein sequence: CASSDTGGTEAFF.

The table lists this clone with a few counts. This chain uses TRBV27 with TRBJ1-1; a weak D match, TRBD1 (6 bases). Trimming shortened V by 7 bases and J by 0 bases, and 12 bases separated the two germline ends. Germline lookup yields CDR1 MNHEY and CDR2 SMNVEV (reference sequence). CDR3 length: 14 amino acids. The CDR3 bases are TGTGCCAGCACCGACAGGCGGATGAACACTGAAGCTTTCTTT. Amino acids: CASTDRRMNTEAFF.

This clone was recorded only once. V is TRBV15 and J is TRBJ1-6, with a tentative D call TRBD1 (5 bases). Trimming took off 2 bases at V and 10 bases at J, with 15 bases between the two ends. The length of the CDR3 is 15 residues. CDR1 is LNHNV and CDR2 is YYDKDF in the germline V gene (reference sequence). CDR3 DNA sequence: TGTGCCACCAGCAGATCTTTCGGGACTGGATCACCCCTCCACTTT. Residues: CATSRSFGTGSPLHF.

This chain's CDR3 is CASSILRYNEQFF. CDR3 nucleotide sequence: TGTGCCAGCAGTATTCTCAGATACAATGAGCAGTTCTTC. The V call is TRBV2, the J call TRBJ2-1; D not resolved. This CDR3 has 13 amino acids. CDR1 and CDR2 from the germline V gene are SNHLY and FYNNEI. V was shortened by 5 bases and J by 4 bases, with 9 bases between the two germline ends.

The chain joins TRBV10-3 to TRBJ1-5; D possibly corresponds to TRBD1 (5 bases). Trimming cost V 1 base and J 0 bases, with 7 bases left between them. This CDR3 has 15 residues. Looked up from germline, CDR1 is ENHRY and CDR2 is SYGVKD. The DNA for the CDR3 is TGTGCCATCAGTGAGTGGGGGGATAGCAATCAGCCCCAGCATTTT. This translates into CAISEWGDSNQPQHF.

This clone showed up just a few times. The chain links TRBV7-2 to TRBJ1-6, with no clear D. Germline values: CDR1 SGHTA, CDR2 FQGNSA. V lost 5 bases to trimming and J lost 5 bases, with 13 bases between them. The CDR3 has 15 amino acids. CDR3 in amino acids: CASSPLGENNSPLHF. The DNA for the CDR3 is TGTGCCAGCAGCCCCCTGGGTGAGAATAATTCACCCCTCCACTTT.